This T cell receptor (beta chain) was documented in a study of OX40 agonist ivuxolimab in advanced cancers. Study details: Of mixed ages from roughly 23 to 80 and averaging roughly 64 years, the group was roughly 83% male. Whole-study findings and limits: At 0.1 to 3.0 mg/kg, clonal expansion of CD4+ and CD8+ blood T cells had occurred by week 6. Certain nonresponders likewise exhibited a low normalized T-cell clonal expansion. Expanded peripheral T cells had an undetermined antigen specificity.

The germline V gene encodes CDR1 KGHSH and CDR2 LQKENI. Between the trimmed V and J ends, which lost 3 bases and 8 bases, there was a span of 8 bases. This CDR3 has 12 amino acids. This clone was seen just once. Its antigen is still unknown. The sample carries other DNA sequences with the same CDR3. Measured with immunoSEQ multiplex PCR; TCRdb has only the in-frame clones, and not every one. The sample has approximately 33,000 clones, more than 90% seen once. The receptor comes from an adult with an advanced solid tumor such as melanoma, head and neck, liver or kidney cancer. This chain joins TRBV18 and TRBJ2-1; possible D gene TRBD2, 6 bases. The sequences come from CD4+ or CD8+ T cells sorted from blood, collected in a trial of the OX40 agonist ivuxolimab. The CDR3 loop reads CASSPEGYEQFF. In DNA, the CDR3 is TGTGCCAGCTCACCGGAGGGTTATGAGCAGTTCTTC.